A single sample gave rise to the 22 T cell receptor beta chains below, sequenced in a study of PD-L1 blockade in urothelial cancer. Sequencing was performed with immunoSEQ multiplex PCR; in TCRdb, only in-frame clones are kept and a portion is missing. The table includes 95,000 or so clones, around 87% detected once. The sample's time point: pretreatment peripheral blood. The sequencing here drew on PBMCs, taken around atezolizumab (anti-PD-L1) treatment. These TCRs come from a man aged 60 to 69 with urothelial cancer.

The chain couples TRBV5-4 to TRBJ2-1; 7 nucleotides line up with TRBD1. Germline V gene lookup returns CDR1 SGHNT and CDR2 YYREEE (reference sequence). The length of the CDR3 is 13 residues. V was clipped by 3 bases and J by 7 bases; unmatched bases: 4. The CDR3 sequence: CASSSTGMNEQFF. The CDR3 nucleotides are TGTGCCAGCAGCTCGACAGGGATGAATGAGCAGTTCTTC.

The chain is built from TRBV27 and TRBJ2-7; 9 bases line up with TRBD1. This CDR3 is 15 amino acids long. The germline gives CDR1 MNHEY, CDR2 SMNVEV (reference sequence). V lost 5 bases to trimming and J lost 4 bases; unmatched junction nucleotides: 9. The CDR3 sequence is CASSRFGQGMYEQYF. As DNA, the CDR3 is TGTGCCAGCAGTCGCTTTGGACAGGGGATGTACGAGCAGTACTTC.

This clone was seen a single time. The genes are TRBV29-1 and TRBJ2-1; D perhaps matches TRBD2 (5 bases). V was cut by 4 bases and J by 9 bases, with 10 bases left in between. The CDR3 extends over 11 amino acids. Germline lookup yields CDR1 SQVTM and CDR2 ANQGSEA. CDR3 bases: TGCAGCGTTGCGGGATGGGGTGAGCAGTTCTTC. Protein sequence: CSVAGWGEQFF.

CDR3 nucleotide sequence: TGTGCCAGCAGCTTAGTCCCGGGGGGCTACAATGAGCAGTTCTTC. It is translated as CASSLVPGGYNEQFF. The V and J genes are TRBV7-2 and TRBJ2-1; TRBD2 agrees at 7 bases. The CDR3 covers 15 residues. Trimming removed 1 base from V and 3 bases from J; junction bases left unmatched: 3. Per germline, CDR1 SGHTA and CDR2 FQGNSA.

The chain recombines TRBV29-1 with TRBJ2-3; D not certain. CDR3 length: 11 residues. The ends were cut back, 4 bases at V and 6 bases at J, with 8 bases in the middle. Germline CDR1 reads SQVTM; CDR2 reads ANQGSEA. The CDR3 nucleotides are TGCAGCGTTGCCCCCGCGGATACGCAGTATTTT. Amino acids: CSVAPADTQYF.

CDR3 in amino acids: CASSQGRQTNYGYTF. The CDR3 DNA sequence: TGTGCCAGCAGCCAAGGCCGACAAACTAACTATGGCTACACCTTC. This rearrangement joins TRBV4-2 to TRBJ1-2; D is ambiguous. The CDR3 length is 15 residues. V gave up 1 base and J gave up 0 bases, with 9 bases separating them. CDR1 and CDR2 from the germline V gene are LGHNA and YNFKEQ.

This rearrangement joins TRBV13 to TRBJ2-7; D remains unclear. The V end lost 4 bases, the J end lost 2 bases, and 3 bases lay between the germline ends. This CDR3 comprises 11 residues. Germline V gives CDR1 PRHDT, CDR2 FYEKMQ (reference sequence). CDR3 residues: CASSSAYEQYF. CDR3 nucleotides: TGTGCCAGCAGCTCCGCCTACGAGCAGTACTTC.

This chain connects TRBV5-3 to TRBJ2-7; TRBD2 agrees at 11 bases. TRBV5-3 is designated an ORF whose function remains uncertain. J gave up 7 bases and V 6 bases, and 9 bases lay outside the gene matches. This CDR3 comprises 14 residues. This chain's CDR3 is CARITTSGNVEQYF. CDR3 DNA: TGTGCCAGAATCACGACTAGCGGGAACGTTGAGCAGTACTTC.

V usage is TRBV10-3 and J usage is TRBJ2-7; maybe TRBD1 (5 bases). V was pared by 2 bases and J by 4 bases, with 12 bases between. This CDR3 has 14 amino acids. Germline V gene lookup returns CDR1 ENHRY and CDR2 SYGVKD. CDR3 loop: CAISEMQGSYEQYF. The CDR3 bases are TGTGCCATCAGTGAGATGCAGGGATCATACGAGCAGTACTTC.

The rearrangement joins TRBV28 to TRBJ2-4; TRBD2 matches 8 bases. The CDR3 consists of 15 residues. CDR1 and CDR2 (germline): MDHEN, SYDVKM. V dropped 5 bases and J dropped 6; count of bases not matched to a gene: 9. The CDR3: CASSLSGMGLNIQYF. The CDR3, as DNA: TGTGCCAGCAGTCTTAGCGGGATGGGCTTAAACATTCAGTACTTC.

This sequence joins TRBV27 and TRBJ2-4, with 12 bases identical to TRBD1. This CDR3 is 17 amino acids long. From germline, CDR1 is MNHEY and CDR2 SMNVEV (reference sequence). Germline trimming cut 8 bases from V and 1 base from J; bases unmatched to any gene: 9. The CDR3 DNA follows: TGTGCCAGCTCGCGGGGACAGGGGGCGCCGGCCAAAAACATTCAGTACTTC. Translating it yields CASSRGQGAPAKNIQYF.

The genes are TRBV19 and TRBJ1-2; 11 nucleotides match TRBD1. CDR1 and CDR2 from the germline V gene are LNHDA and SQIVND (reference sequence). The CDR3 contains 18 residues. With 7 bases clipped from V and 3 bases from J, the junction kept 16 bases outside the gene matches. This CDR3 reads CASNPFVGTGGLDYGYTF. DNA for the CDR3: TGTGCCAGTAATCCGTTTGTCGGGACAGGGGGGCTTGACTATGGCTACACCTTC.

The chain carries TRBV18 and TRBJ2-7; a weak D match, TRBD1 (6 bases). Germline CDR1 reads KGHSH; CDR2 reads LQKENI. This CDR3 spans 12 amino acids. V lost 2 bases and J lost 7, with 9 bases in between. CDR3 nucleotide sequence: TGTGCCAGCTCACCATCACAGGGTGAGCAGTACTTC. It codes for CASSPSQGEQYF. Based on the CDR3 plus reference TRBV18 and TRBJ2-7, the full variable domain is NAGVMQNPRHLVRRRGQEARLRCSPMKGHSHVYWYRQLPEEGLKFMVYLQKENIIDESGMPKERFSAEFPKEGPSILRIQQVVRGDSAAYFCASSPSQGEQYFGPGTRLTVT.

The V and J genes are TRBV2 and TRBJ2-3, with 10 bases matching TRBD1. The V segment lost 3 bases and the J segment 3 bases; nucleotides outside the gene matches: 0. The length of the CDR3 is 14 residues. The germline CDR1 and CDR2 sequences are SNHLY and FYNNEI. DNA of the CDR3: TGTGCCAGCAGTGAGGGACAGGGGACAGATACGCAGTATTTT. Protein product: CASSEGQGTDTQYF.

The chain has TRBV11-2 and TRBJ2-5, with D possibly matching TRBD2 (5 bases). CDR3 size: 16 residues. The germline CDR1 and CDR2 sequences are SGHAT and FQNNGV. V lost 1 base to trimming and J lost 0 bases, with 12 bases between them. For the CDR3, the DNA is TGTGCCAGCAGCTTAGCCCTTTCTAGCAACCAAGAGACCCAGTACTTC. Translated, it gives CASSLALSSNQETQYF.

The chain employs TRBV5-1 and TRBJ2-5; 11 nucleotides line up with TRBD2. Looked up from germline, CDR1 is SGHRS and CDR2 is YFSETQ. The CDR3 is 14 amino acids. V shed 5 bases, J shed 3 bases, and the junction held 3 bases outside the gene matches. The CDR3 region has the DNA TGCGCCAGCAGACCGGGACTAGCGGAAGAGACCCAGTACTTC. Its translation is CASRPGLAEETQYF.

V gene TRBV4-1 combines with J gene TRBJ1-5, with 9 bases aligning to TRBD1. J lost 3 bases, V lost 2 bases, and 2 bases had no gene match. This CDR3 has 15 amino acids. Per germline, CDR1 MGHRA and CDR2 YSYEKL. The CDR3 protein is CASSQYRGLNQPQHF. The CDR3 DNA reads TGCGCCAGCAGCCAATACAGGGGGCTCAATCAGCCCCAGCATTTT.

The genes are TRBV4-2 and TRBJ2-1; a weak D match, TRBD2 (6 bases). The CDR3 covers 14 residues. The germline V gene has CDR1 LGHNA and CDR2 YNFKEQ. The V and J ends lost 4 bases and 6 bases respectively, with 13 bases between them. CDR3 sequence reads: CASSRGTLSNEQFF. CDR3 bases: TGTGCCAGCAGCCGCGGGACTCTTAGCAATGAGCAGTTCTTC.

The chain has TRBV5-1 and TRBJ1-1, with D maybe TRBD1 (5 bases). The CDR3 runs to 14 residues. V lost 4 bases, J lost 1 base, and 11 bases lay in between. CDR1 SGHRS and CDR2 YFSETQ come from the germline V gene. CDR3 residues: CASSITGSNTEAFF. CDR3 DNA: TGCGCCAGCAGCATAACAGGTTCGAACACTGAAGCTTTCTTT.

The chain has TRBV2 and TRBJ1-5; D is undetermined. The CDR3 sequence is 11 residues long. V was trimmed by 8 bases and J by 5 bases, leaving 7 bases between them. Germline assignment: CDR1 SNHLY and CDR2 FYNNEI. The CDR3 is CASGEDQPQHF. CDR3 nucleotide sequence: TGTGCCAGCGGGGAGGATCAGCCCCAGCATTTT.

The J gene is TRBJ2-1, the V gene TRBV27; D may be TRBD2 (6 bases). The V gene lost 4 bases and the J gene lost 12 bases, with 13 bases spanning the gap. There are 12 residues in the CDR3. Per germline, CDR1 MNHEY and CDR2 SMNVEV (reference sequence). The CDR3: CASSSPTSMQFF. In nucleotides, the CDR3 is TGTGCCAGCAGTTCCCCTACTAGCATGCAGTTCTTC.

This chain joins TRBV9 and TRBJ1-2, with 7 nucleotides matching TRBD1. From germline, CDR1 is SGDLS and CDR2 YYNGEE. The ends lost 4 bases at V and 0 bases at J; junction bases unmatched: 15. The CDR3 consists of 18 residues. CDR3 region: CASSPSVGDSRANYGYTF. The CDR3, as DNA: TGTGCCAGCAGCCCCAGCGTGGGGGACAGCCGAGCTAACTATGGCTACACCTTC.